This section outlines one T cell receptor beta chain sequence together with its context. This clone was seen only once. No antigen is known for it. The input lacks base qualities; no much larger clone sits a single base away. This sample stems from a study of multiple sclerosis patients with progressive multifocal leukoencephalopathy (dated by TCRdb to between 2018 and 2021). As for the study more broadly: The study examined peripheral T and B cells of MS patients who developed PML (4 under natalizumab, 1 after alemtuzumab) and treated patients who did not. The study was designed to detect JC virus-specific or public T-cell expansions arising at the time of PML onset. A couple of patients on natalizumab who later developed PML were tracked over time from before therapy, through 6 and 12 months, up to PML onset. General study outcomes and caveats: Given the small, descriptive cohort, it remained unclear whether the study findings reflect JC virus infection or general immunocompromise. At the time PML developed, no common TRBV or TRBJ gene usage or preferential TRBV-TRBJ pairings were detected. Less diverse TRB repertoires in most PML patients were suggested by lower normalized Shannon entropy, whereas values near 1 were observed in the natalizumab-treated controls. TRB clones above 0.5% frequency appeared only in PML patients, but expanded clones at PML onset were already present before and during natalizumab therapy. Analysis was restricted to peripheral blood, although for natalizumab-associated PML, cerebrospinal fluid or brain lymphocytes might be more informative.

Including cysteine and phenylalanine, the CDR3 has 13 amino acids. Only CDR3 DNA is held: 39 bases, read in frame from base 1. V is cut back by 5 bases and J by 9 bases, with 6 bases in the junction unmatched. CDR1 ENHRY and CDR2 SYGVKD are derived from the germline V gene. The library was produced with the immunoSEQ multiplex PCR assay. Synthetic inline TR CDR3 controls covering all V-J pairings were spiked into each PCR so that template counts could be estimated and amplification bias removed. Reads went through processing to reduce amplification and sequencing bias, and quantification was done against synthetic TR CDR3 analogs. Processing in the source paper ran as follows. Raw data were processed in ImmunoSEQ Analyzer, with out-of-frame sequences and CDR3s containing stop codons removed, and genes were named according to IMGT nomenclature. Repertoire diversity was summarized as normalized Shannon entropy, defined as 1 minus Pielou's evenness. TRB sequences were considered identical only when V gene, J gene and CDR3 were shared. Public PML clonotypes were CDR3s found in two or more PML-onset samples but not found earlier, in controls, or in public databases. Positional CDR3 amino acid composition was analyzed in Skylign with the observed count method. The source is immuneACCESS, and TCRdb retained only in-frame sequences with V and J called. Part of the clones is not carried over; for the studies checked, unresolved V genes explain less than half of this, and the remainder is unexplained. The DNA was the basis for D and trimming; V, J and clone size are from that table. The sample contains over 25,000 clones, 89% of them found a single time. The top ten hold approximately 1.4% of the sample.

In light of the paper, this sample's time point label describes: five to six months of natalizumab therapy. The treatment or condition label corresponds to: on natalizumab therapy at sampling. Every listed patient had earlier received interferon beta, and every PML patient was female. At 6 and 12 months of natalizumab therapy, T1 and T2 blood samples were collected, respectively. Isolation of peripheral blood mononuclear cells was performed by Ficoll-Hypaque density gradient centrifugation. The sequences come from PBMCs, collected from a patient treated with natalizumab. The sequence links TRBV10-3 to TRBJ2-1; TRBD2 matches 8 bases in the middle. The clonotype was recovered from a human donor with multiple sclerosis. Here the CDR3 is given as CAISPGGQSEQFF. Read as DNA, the sequence is TGTGCCATCAGTCCGGGAGGGCAAAGTGAGCAGTTCTTC.